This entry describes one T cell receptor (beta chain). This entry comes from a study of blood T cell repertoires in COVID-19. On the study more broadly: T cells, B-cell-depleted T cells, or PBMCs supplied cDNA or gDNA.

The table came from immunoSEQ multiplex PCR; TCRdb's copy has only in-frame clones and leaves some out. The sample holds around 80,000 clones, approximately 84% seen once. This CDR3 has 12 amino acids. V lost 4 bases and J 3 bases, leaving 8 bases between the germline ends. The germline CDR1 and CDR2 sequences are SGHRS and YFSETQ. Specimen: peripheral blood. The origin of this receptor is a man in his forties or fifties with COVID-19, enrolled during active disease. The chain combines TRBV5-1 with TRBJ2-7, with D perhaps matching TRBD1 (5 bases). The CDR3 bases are TGCGCCAGCAGCACAGGAAGCTACGAGCAGTACTTC. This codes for CASSTGSYEQYF.